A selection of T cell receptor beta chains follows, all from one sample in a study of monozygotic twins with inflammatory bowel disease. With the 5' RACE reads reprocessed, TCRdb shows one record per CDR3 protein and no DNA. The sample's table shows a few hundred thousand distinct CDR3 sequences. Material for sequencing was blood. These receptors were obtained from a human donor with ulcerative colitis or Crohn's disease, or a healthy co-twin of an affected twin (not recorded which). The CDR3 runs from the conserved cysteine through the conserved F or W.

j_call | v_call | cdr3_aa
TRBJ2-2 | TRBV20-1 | CSAHETRAGELFF
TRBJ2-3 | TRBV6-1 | CASKRTTSSTDTQYF
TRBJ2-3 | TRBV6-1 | CASRRGQLTSTDTQYF
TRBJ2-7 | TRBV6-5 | CASSLDGHLSSEQYF
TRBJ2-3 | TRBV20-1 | CSARGDRSNVDTQYF
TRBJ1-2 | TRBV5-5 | CASSLGGSNGYTF
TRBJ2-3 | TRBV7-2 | CASSLWLAGAADTQYF
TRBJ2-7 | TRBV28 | CASSRRQGLSYEQYF
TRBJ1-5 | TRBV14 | CASSQEGGRVDSNQPQHF
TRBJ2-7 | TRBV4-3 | CASSQDLQGSYEQYF
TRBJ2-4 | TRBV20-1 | CSASKRAKNIQYF
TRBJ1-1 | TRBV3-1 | CASSGPGTEAFF
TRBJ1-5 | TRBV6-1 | CASSGQQGNQPQHF